This T cell receptor beta chain stems from a study of blood T cell repertoires in COVID-19. At the level of the study: COVID-19 samples, acute and convalescent, were from the United States, Italy and Spain. From T cells, B-cell-depleted T cells, or PBMCs came the material, which was cDNA or gDNA.

How the authors handled the data: Amplified reference gene primers provided the basis for estimating nucleated cell counts. Clones were read by immunoSEQ multiplex PCR, and TCRdb kept only the in-frame ones, dropping some. For V, J and clone size, that table is used; D and trimming come from the DNA. In the table there are 100,000 or so clones, around four fifths of which are singletons. This CDR3 comprises 14 residues. Germline-derived CDR1 and CDR2 are SGHAT and FQNNGV. V shed 5 bases and J 1 base; nucleotides not matched to a gene: 4. This chain connects TRBV11-2 to TRBJ1-1, with 7 positions matching TRBD1. The TCR sequence derives from a man between 60 and 75 years old with active or convalescent COVID-19. Sequenced sample: peripheral blood. CDR3 coding DNA: TGTGCCAGCAGCCTGGGACAGTCGAACACTGAAGCTTTCTTT. It yields the protein CASSLGQSNTEAFF.